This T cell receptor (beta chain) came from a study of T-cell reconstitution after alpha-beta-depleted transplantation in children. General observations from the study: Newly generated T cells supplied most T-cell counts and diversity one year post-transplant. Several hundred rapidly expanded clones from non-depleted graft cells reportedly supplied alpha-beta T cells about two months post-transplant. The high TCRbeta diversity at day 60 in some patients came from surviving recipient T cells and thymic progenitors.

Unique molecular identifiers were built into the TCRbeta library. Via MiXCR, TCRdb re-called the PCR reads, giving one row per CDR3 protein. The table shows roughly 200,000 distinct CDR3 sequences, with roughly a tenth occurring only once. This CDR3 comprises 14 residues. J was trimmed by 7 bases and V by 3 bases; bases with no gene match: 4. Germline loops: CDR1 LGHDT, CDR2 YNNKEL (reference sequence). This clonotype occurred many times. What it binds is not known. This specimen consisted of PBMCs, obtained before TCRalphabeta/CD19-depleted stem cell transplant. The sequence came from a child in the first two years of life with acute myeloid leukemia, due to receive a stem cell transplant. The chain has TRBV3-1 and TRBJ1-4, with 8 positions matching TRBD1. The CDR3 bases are TGTGCCAGCAGCCATCAGGGGGCTTCTGAAAAACTGTTTTTT. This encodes CASSHQGASEKLFF.